The rows below give T cell receptor beta chains drawn from one sample of a study of OX40 agonist ivuxolimab in advanced cancers. This table comes from immunoSEQ multiplex PCR, and its TCRdb copy is limited to in-frame clones, with some not included. The repertoire holds 55,000 to 65,000 clones, with 84% as singletons. Sample: CD4+ or CD8+ T cells sorted from blood, taken in a trial of the OX40 agonist ivuxolimab. These TCRs come from an adult with an advanced solid tumor such as melanoma, head and neck, liver or kidney cancer. CDR3s include the opening cysteine and the closing phenylalanine or tryptophan. Fields, in order: D gene, clone size, J gene, V gene, CDR3 protein, CDR3 DNA. A D gene is named only where the DNA matches it firmly. The size entry is marked missing in some rows and otherwise reads once, few, many or a size class.

TRBD2	once	TRBJ2-3	TRBV4-2	CASSQGPGTSGRASGTDTQYF	TGTGCCAGCAGCCAGGGTCCCGGGACTAGCGGGAGGGCCTCAGGCACAGATACGCAGTATTTT
TRBD1	few	TRBJ1-4	TRBV2	CASSAGTGGEKLFF	TGTGCCAGCAGTGCCGGGACAGGGGGTGAAAAACTGTTTTTT
TRBD1	NA	TRBJ1-1	TRBV19	CASQYRGGDTEAFF	TGTGCCAGTCAATACAGGGGCGGGGACACTGAAGCTTTCTTT
NA	NA	TRBJ2-5	TRBV6-5	CASSYDGRGETQYF	TGTGCCAGCAGTTACGATGGCAGGGGAGAGACCCAGTACTTC
TRBD1	NA	TRBJ2-3	TRBV29-1	CSVEVQGAIQVDTQYF	TGCAGCGTTGAAGTCCAGGGGGCAATTCAAGTAGATACGCAGTATTTT
TRBD2	NA	TRBJ2-5	TRBV18	CASSLMTGTSGNQETQYF	TGTGCCAGCTCACTGATGACCGGGACTAGCGGGAACCAAGAGACCCAGTACTTC
NA	medium-sized	TRBJ1-3	TRBV5-1	CASSSGLSSGNTIYF	TGCGCCAGCAGCTCGGGACTCTCCTCTGGAAACACCATATATTTT
NA	NA	TRBJ1-1	TRBV5-3	CARSLDRLNTEAFF	TGTGCCAGAAGCTTGGACAGGTTGAACACTGAAGCTTTCTTT
NA	NA	TRBJ1-4	TRBV6-1	CASSSQQSTNEKLFF	TGTGCCAGCAGTAGCCAACAGTCAACTAATGAAAAACTGTTTTTT
TRBD2	once	TRBJ2-7	TRBV25-1	CASSVREAPYEQYF	TGTGCCAGCAGTGTGCGGGAGGCTCCCTACGAGCAGTACTTC
NA	once	TRBJ1-2	TRBV6-8	CASSQGLPGYTF	TGTGCCAGCAGTCAGGGTCTACCGGGCTACACCTTC
TRBD1	NA	TRBJ1-2	TRBV2	CASRATGVGLYGYTF	TGTGCCAGCAGAGCAACAGGGGTGGGGCTCTATGGCTACACCTTC
NA	NA	TRBJ2-2	TRBV19	CASSPSANTGELFF	TGTGCCAGTAGTCCGTCCGCGAACACCGGGGAGCTGTTTTTT
NA	NA	TRBJ2-1	TRBV2	CASRGEGSNEQFF	TGTGCCAGCCGTGGCGAGGGTTCCAATGAGCAGTTCTTC
NA	NA	TRBJ1-3	TRBV7-2	CASSLVGTLGNTIYF	TGTGCCAGCAGCTTAGTGGGGACACTAGGAAACACCATATATTTT
NA	NA	TRBJ2-7	TRBV7-6	CASSRGDRDVGEQYF	TGTGCCAGCAGCCGAGGTGACCGGGACGTGGGAGAGCAGTACTTC
NA	NA	TRBJ1-1	TRBV21-1	CASSKVRRTGNTEAFF	TGTGCCAGCAGCAAAGTACGAAGAACTGGGAACACTGAAGCTTTCTTT
NA	NA	TRBJ2-7	TRBV10-3	CAISEVDEQYF	TGTGCCATCAGTGAGGTCGACGAGCAGTACTTC
NA	NA	TRBJ2-6	TRBV29-1	CSVDEGGPSGANVLTF	TGCAGCGTTGATGAGGGGGGCCCCTCTGGGGCCAACGTCCTGACTTTC
TRBD2	NA	TRBJ2-5	TRBV27	CASSRRRGSGSQETQYF	TGTGCCAGCAGCCGTCGGAGGGGTAGCGGGAGCCAAGAGACCCAGTACTTC
NA	NA	TRBJ1-1	TRBV9	CASSVAAGGDTEAFF	TGTGCCAGCAGCGTAGCGGCCGGCGGGGATACTGAAGCTTTCTTT
NA	NA	TRBJ2-2	TRBV18	CASSPRAGSTGELFF	TGTGCCAGCTCACCGAGGGCCGGCAGCACCGGGGAGCTGTTTTTT
NA	few	TRBJ1-2	TRBV2	CASLADLANYGYTF	TGTGCCAGCCTGGCAGACTTAGCTAACTATGGCTACACCTTC
NA	NA	TRBJ2-3	TRBV7-2	CASSMASRRDTQYF	TGTGCCAGCAGTATGGCTAGCAGGCGAGATACGCAGTATTTT
NA	NA	TRBJ2-2	TRBV9	CASSRPLTSNTGELFF	TGTGCCAGCAGCCGACCCCTCACTAGCAACACCGGGGAGCTGTTTTTT
NA	NA	TRBJ2-3	TRBV14	CASSSYLADTQYF	TGTGCCAGCAGCTCTTACCTGGCAGATACGCAGTATTTT
NA	once	TRBJ2-1	TRBV5-6	CASRRGGEGYNEQFF	TGTGCCAGCAGACGTGGAGGGGAAGGGTACAATGAGCAGTTCTTC
NA	NA	TRBJ2-3	TRBV5-1	CASSLAGDTQYF	TGCGCCAGCAGCTTGGCCGGAGATACGCAGTATTTT
TRBD2	few	TRBJ2-1	TRBV2	CASRGLADEQFF	TGTGCCAGCAGGGGACTAGCCGATGAGCAGTTCTTC
NA	NA	TRBJ2-5	TRBV15	CATSRGLAPQETQYF	TGTGCCACCAGCAGGGGACTGGCACCCCAAGAGACCCAGTACTTC
TRBD1	NA	TRBJ2-7	TRBV6-6	CASSPEDRANEQYF	TGTGCCAGCAGCCCCGAGGACAGGGCCAACGAGCAGTACTTC
TRBD1	NA	TRBJ2-7	TRBV5-1	CASSFTPGQDYEQYF	TGCGCCAGCAGCTTCACTCCGGGACAGGACTACGAGCAGTACTTC
NA	once	TRBJ1-5	TRBV5-4	CASSLGQRPNQPQHF	TGTGCCAGCAGCTTGGGACAGAGACCCAATCAGCCCCAGCATTTT
NA	NA	TRBJ1-1	TRBV5-1	CASSPDTAGAEAFF	TGCGCCAGCAGCCCTGATACGGCCGGAGCTGAAGCTTTCTTT
NA	NA	TRBJ2-5	TRBV28	CASSVLAPLVTQYF	TGTGCCAGCAGTGTCCTAGCCCCCCTGGTTACCCAGTACTTC
TRBD2	NA	TRBJ2-3	TRBV28	CASSASGPSTDTQYF	TGTGCCAGCAGTGCTAGCGGGCCTAGCACAGATACGCAGTATTTT
TRBD2	NA	TRBJ2-2	TRBV7-9	CASSLTSGRTGELFF	TGTGCCAGCAGTTTGACTAGCGGGAGGACCGGGGAGCTGTTTTTT
NA	NA	TRBJ1-3	TRBV5-4	CASSSGTAGNTIYF	TGTGCCAGCAGCTCCGGGACGGCTGGAAACACCATATATTTT
NA	NA	TRBJ1-2	TRBV30	CAWRVWGADGYTF	TGTGCCTGGAGGGTTTGGGGGGCGGACGGCTACACCTTC
TRBD1	NA	TRBJ1-4	TRBV28	CASSLLIGTGRGKLFF	TGTGCCAGCAGTTTACTAATCGGGACAGGCCGCGGGAAACTGTTTTTT
TRBD1	NA	TRBJ1-4	TRBV28	CASSPGSQGDEKLFF	TGTGCCAGCAGTCCGGGTTCACAGGGGGATGAAAAACTGTTTTTT
NA	NA	TRBJ1-5	TRBV7-8	CASSSTRHQPQHF	TGTGCCAGCAGCTCGACCAGGCATCAGCCCCAGCATTTT
NA	NA	TRBJ2-1	TRBV7-3	CASSLGGQPYNEQFF	TGTGCCAGCAGCTTGGGGGGACAGCCGTACAATGAGCAGTTCTTC
TRBD1	NA	TRBJ1-1	TRBV19	CASSIAGQGDTEAFF	TGTGCCAGTAGTATAGCCGGACAGGGCGACACTGAAGCTTTCTTT
TRBD1	NA	TRBJ1-3	TRBV9	CASSPDRLSGNTIYF	TGTGCCAGCAGCCCGGACAGGCTCTCTGGAAACACCATATATTTT
TRBD1	NA	TRBJ2-7	TRBV5-6	CASSSRSFTGGSAYEQYF	TGTGCCAGCAGCTCCAGATCATTTACAGGGGGCTCCGCCTACGAGCAGTACTTC
NA	NA	TRBJ2-7	TRBV28	CASSPRRGGYEQYF	TGTGCCAGCAGTCCCAGGAGGGGGGGCTACGAGCAGTACTTC
NA	NA	TRBJ2-5	TRBV7-2	CASSLLTGKETQYF	TGTGCCAGCAGCTTATTAACGGGGAAAGAGACCCAGTACTTC
NA	NA	TRBJ2-1	TRBV30	CAWSSGYNEQFF	TGTGCCTGGAGTAGCGGATACAATGAGCAGTTCTTC
NA	NA	TRBJ1-2	TRBV18	CASSEGRGYTF	TGTGCCAGCTCAGAAGGAAGAGGCTACACCTTC
NA	NA	TRBJ2-3	TRBV7-2	CASALGTDTQYF	TGTGCCAGCGCCCTCGGCACAGATACGCAGTATTTT
TRBD1	NA	TRBJ2-7	TRBV6-5	CASSRKQGSSYEQYF	TGTGCCAGCAGTCGGAAACAGGGGTCCTCCTACGAGCAGTACTTC
NA	NA	TRBJ2-4	TRBV6-6	CASGRDIQYF	TGTGCCAGCGGACGTGACATTCAGTACTTC
NA	NA	TRBJ1-1	TRBV5-4	CASSPQPSGDTEAFF	TGTGCCAGCAGCCCACAGCCCTCCGGGGACACTGAAGCTTTCTTT